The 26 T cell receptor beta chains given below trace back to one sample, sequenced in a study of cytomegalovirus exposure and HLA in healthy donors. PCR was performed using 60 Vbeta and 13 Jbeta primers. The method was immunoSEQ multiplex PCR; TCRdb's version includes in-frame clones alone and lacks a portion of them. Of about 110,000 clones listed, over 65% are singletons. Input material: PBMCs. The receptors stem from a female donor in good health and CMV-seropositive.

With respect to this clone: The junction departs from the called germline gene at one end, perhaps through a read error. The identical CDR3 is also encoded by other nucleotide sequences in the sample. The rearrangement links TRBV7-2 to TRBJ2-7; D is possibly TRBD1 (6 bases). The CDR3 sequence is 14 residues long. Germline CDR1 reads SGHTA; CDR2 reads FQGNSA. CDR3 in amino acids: CASSLVQGSYEQYF. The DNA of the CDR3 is TGTGCCAGCAGCCTCGTACAGGGTTCCTACGAGCAATACTTC.

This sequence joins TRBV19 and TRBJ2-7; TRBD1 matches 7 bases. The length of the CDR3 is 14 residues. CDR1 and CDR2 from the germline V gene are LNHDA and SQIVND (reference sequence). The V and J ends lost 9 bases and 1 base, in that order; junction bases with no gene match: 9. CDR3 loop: CASSDRATSYEQYF. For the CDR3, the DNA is TGTGCCAGCTCCGACAGGGCGACTTCCTACGAGCAGTACTTC.

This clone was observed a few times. The DNA of the CDR3 is TGTGCCAGCAGCTTAGGGACCAGGGGCTACGAGCAGTACTTC. This translates into CASSLGTRGYEQYF. The V call is TRBV7-2, the J call TRBJ2-7, with D tentatively TRBD1 (6 bases). With 1 base removed from V and 3 bases from J, the gap between germline ends came to 10 bases. Germline V CDR1 and CDR2: SGHTA, FQGNSA. The CDR3 is 14 residues long. Full variable domain (outside the CDR3, taken from reference TRBV7-2 and TRBJ2-7): GAGVSQSPSNKVTEKGKDVELRCDPISGHTALYWYRQSLGQGLEFLIYFQGNSAPDKSGLPSDRFSAERTGGSVSTLTIQRTQQEDSAVYLCASSLGTRGYEQYFGPGTRLTVT.

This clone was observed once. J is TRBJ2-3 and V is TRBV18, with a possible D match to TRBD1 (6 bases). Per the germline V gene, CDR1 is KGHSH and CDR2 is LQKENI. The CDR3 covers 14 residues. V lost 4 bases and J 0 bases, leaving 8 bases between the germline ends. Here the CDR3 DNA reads TGTGCCAGCTCACTAGGACAGAGCACAGATACGCAGTATTTT. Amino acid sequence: CASSLGQSTDTQYF.

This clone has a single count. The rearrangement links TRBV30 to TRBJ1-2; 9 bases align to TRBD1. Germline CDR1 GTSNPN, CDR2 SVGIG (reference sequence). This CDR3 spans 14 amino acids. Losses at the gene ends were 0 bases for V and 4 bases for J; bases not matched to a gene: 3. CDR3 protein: CAWSVGTGLYGYTF. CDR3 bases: TGTGCCTGGAGTGTAGGGACAGGGCTCTATGGCTACACCTTC.

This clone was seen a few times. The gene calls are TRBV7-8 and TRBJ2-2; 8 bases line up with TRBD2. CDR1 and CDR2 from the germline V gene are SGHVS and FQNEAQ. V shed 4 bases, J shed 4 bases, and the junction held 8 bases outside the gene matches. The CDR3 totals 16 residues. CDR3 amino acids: CASSSWTSTVTGELFF. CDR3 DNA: TGTGCCAGCAGCTCTTGGACTAGCACGGTCACCGGGGAGCTGTTTTTT.

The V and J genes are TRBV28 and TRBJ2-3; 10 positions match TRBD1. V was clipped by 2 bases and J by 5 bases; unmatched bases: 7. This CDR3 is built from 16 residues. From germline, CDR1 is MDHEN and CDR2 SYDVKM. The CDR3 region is CASSLPKGQGIDTQYF. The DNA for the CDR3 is TGTGCCAGCAGTTTACCCAAGGGACAGGGGATAGATACGCAGTATTTT.

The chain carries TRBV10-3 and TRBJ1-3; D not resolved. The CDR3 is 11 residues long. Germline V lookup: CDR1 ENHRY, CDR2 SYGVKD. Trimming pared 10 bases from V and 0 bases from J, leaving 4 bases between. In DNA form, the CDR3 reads TGTGCCACGTCCTCTGGAAACACCATATATTTT. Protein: CATSSGNTIYF.

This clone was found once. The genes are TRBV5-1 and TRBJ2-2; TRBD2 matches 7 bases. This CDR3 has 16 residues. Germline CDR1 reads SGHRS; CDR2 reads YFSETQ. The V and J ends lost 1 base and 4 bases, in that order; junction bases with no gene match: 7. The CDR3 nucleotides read TGCGCCAGCAGCTTGTACGGGGGGTCTGGCACCGGGGAGCTGTTTTTT. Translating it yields CASSLYGGSGTGELFF. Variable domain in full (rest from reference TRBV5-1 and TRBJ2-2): KAGVTQTPRYLIKTRGQQVTLSCSPISGHRSVSWYQQTPGQGLQFLFEYFSETQRNKGNFPGRFSGRQFSNSRSEMNVSTLELGDSALYLCASSLYGGSGTGELFFGEGSRLTVL.

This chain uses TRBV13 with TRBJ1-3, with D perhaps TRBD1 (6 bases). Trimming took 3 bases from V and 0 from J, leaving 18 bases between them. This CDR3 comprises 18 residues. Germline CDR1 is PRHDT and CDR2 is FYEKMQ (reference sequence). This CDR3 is CASSFTRDTTSSGNTIYF. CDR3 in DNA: TGTGCCAGCAGCTTTACCCGGGACACCACGAGCTCTGGAAACACCATATATTTT. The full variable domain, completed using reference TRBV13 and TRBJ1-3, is AAGVIQSPRHLIKEKRETATLKCYPIPRHDTVYWYQQGPGQDPQFLISFYEKMQSDKGSIPDRFSAQQFSDYHSELNMSSLELGDSALYFCASSFTRDTTSSGNTIYFGEGSWLTVV.

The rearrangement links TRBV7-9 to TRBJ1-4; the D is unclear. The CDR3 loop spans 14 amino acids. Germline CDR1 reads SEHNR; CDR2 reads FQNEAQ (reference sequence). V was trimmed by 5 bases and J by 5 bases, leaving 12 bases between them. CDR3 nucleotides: TGTGCCAGCAGCACCGGGAGCGGAAATGAAAAACTGTTTTTT. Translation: CASSTGSGNEKLFF. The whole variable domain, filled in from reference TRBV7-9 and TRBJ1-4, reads DTGVSQNPRHKITKRGQNVTFRCDPISEHNRLYWYRQTLGQGPEFLTYFQNEAQLEKSRLLSDRFSAERPKGSFSTLEIQRTEQGDSAMYLCASSTGSGNEKLFFGSGTQLSVL.

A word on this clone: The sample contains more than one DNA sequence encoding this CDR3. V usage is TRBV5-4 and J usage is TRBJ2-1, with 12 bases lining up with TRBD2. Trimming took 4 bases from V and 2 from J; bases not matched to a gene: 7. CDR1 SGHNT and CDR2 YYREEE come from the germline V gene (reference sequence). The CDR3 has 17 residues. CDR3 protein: CASSPGLAGGPYNEQFF. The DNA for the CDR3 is TGTGCCAGCAGCCCGGGCCTAGCGGGGGGGCCCTACAATGAGCAGTTCTTC.

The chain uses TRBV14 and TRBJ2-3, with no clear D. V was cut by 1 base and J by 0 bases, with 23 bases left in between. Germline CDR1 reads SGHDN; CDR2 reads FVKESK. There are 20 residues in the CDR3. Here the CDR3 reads CASSQASWLDGSNSTDTQYF. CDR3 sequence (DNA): TGTGCCAGCAGCCAAGCGAGTTGGCTAGACGGTTCCAATAGCACAGATACGCAGTATTTT.

The CDR3: CASSPFTDRGEKLFF. The CDR3 DNA reads TGTGCCAGCTCACCATTTACGGACAGGGGAGAAAAACTGTTTTTT. The chain uses TRBV18 and TRBJ1-4; 9 bases map to TRBD1. The CDR3 has 15 residues. The germline V gene encodes CDR1 KGHSH and CDR2 LQKENI. With V trimmed by 2 bases and J by 8 bases, 6 bases remained unmatched.

The CDR3 protein is CASNRGPQETQYF. The DNA for the CDR3 is TGCGCCAGCAATAGGGGGCCACAAGAGACCCAGTACTTC. The chain carries TRBV5-1 and TRBJ2-5, with 7 bases matching TRBD1. The CDR3 has 13 amino acids. Germline V lookup: CDR1 SGHRS, CDR2 YFSETQ. V trimming: 6 bases; J trimming: 2 bases; junction bases outside the gene matches: 4. The whole variable domain, filled in from reference TRBV5-1 and TRBJ2-5, reads KAGVTQTPRYLIKTRGQQVTLSCSPISGHRSVSWYQQTPGQGLQFLFEYFSETQRNKGNFPGRFSGRQFSNSRSEMNVSTLELGDSALYLCASNRGPQETQYFGPGTRLLVL.

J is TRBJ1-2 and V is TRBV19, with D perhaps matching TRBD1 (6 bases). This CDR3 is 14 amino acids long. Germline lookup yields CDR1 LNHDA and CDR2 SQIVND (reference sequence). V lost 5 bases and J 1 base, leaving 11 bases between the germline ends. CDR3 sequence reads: CASSATGRNYGYTF. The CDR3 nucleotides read TGTGCCAGTAGTGCGACAGGCCGTAACTATGGCTACACCTTC.

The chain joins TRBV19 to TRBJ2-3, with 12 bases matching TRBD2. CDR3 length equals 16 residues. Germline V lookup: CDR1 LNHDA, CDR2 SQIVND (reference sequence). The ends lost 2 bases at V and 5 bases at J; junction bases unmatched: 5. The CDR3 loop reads CASSILAGGPGDTQYF. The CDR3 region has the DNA TGTGCCAGTAGTATACTAGCGGGAGGGCCAGGAGATACGCAGTATTTT.

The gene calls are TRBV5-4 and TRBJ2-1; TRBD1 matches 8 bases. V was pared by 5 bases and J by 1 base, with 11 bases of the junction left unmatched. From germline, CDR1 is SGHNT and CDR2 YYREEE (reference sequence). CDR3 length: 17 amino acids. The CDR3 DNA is TGTGCCAGCAGACGTCAGGGGGCGGACGTGTCCTACAATGAGCAGTTCTTC. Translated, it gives CASRRQGADVSYNEQFF.

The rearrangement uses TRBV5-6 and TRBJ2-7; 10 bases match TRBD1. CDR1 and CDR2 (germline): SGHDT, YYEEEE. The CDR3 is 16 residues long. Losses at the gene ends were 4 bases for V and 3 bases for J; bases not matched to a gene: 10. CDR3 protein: CASSRGGGDRGYEQYF. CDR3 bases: TGTGCCAGCAGCCGAGGGGGTGGGGACAGGGGCTACGAGCAGTACTTC.

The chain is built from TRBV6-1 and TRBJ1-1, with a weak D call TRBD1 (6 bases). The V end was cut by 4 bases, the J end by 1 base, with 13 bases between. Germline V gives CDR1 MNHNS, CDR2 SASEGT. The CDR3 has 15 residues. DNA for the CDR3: TGTGCCAGCAGTGCACAGGGCCGGGGGAACACTGAAGCTTTCTTT. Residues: CASSAQGRGNTEAFF.

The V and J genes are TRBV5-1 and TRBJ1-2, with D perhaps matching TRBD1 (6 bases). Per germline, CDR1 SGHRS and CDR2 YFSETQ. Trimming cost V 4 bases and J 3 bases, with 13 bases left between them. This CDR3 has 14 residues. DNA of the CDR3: TGCGCCAGCAGCCGGGGGGCGGGATACTATGGCTACACCTTC. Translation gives CASSRGAGYYGYTF.

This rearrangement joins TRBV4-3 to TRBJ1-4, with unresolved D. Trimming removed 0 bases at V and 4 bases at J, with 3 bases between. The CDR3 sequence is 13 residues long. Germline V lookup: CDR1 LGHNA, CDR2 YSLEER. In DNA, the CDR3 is TGCGCCAGCAGCCAAGATAATAATGAAAAACTGTTTTTT. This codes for CASSQDNNEKLFF.

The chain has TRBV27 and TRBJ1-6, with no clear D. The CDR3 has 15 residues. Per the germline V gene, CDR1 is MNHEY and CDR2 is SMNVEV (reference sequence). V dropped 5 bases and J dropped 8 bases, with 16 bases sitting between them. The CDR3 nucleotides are TGTGCCAGCAGTCGAATAGGTGAGGTTGATTCACCCCTCCACTTT. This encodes CASSRIGEVDSPLHF.

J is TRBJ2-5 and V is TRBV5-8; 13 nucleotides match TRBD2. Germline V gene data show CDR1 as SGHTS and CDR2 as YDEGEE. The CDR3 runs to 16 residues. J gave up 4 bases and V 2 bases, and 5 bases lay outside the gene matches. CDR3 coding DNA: TGTGCCAGCAGCTTTGCACTAGCGGGGGGGCGAGAGACCCAGTACTTC. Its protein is CASSFALAGGRETQYF.

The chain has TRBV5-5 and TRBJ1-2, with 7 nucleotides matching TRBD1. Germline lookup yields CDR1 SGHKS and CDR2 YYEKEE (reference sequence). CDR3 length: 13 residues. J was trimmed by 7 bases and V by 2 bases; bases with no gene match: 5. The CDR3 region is CASSLSGQSGYTF. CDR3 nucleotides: TGTGCCAGCAGCTTATCGGGACAGTCTGGCTACACCTTC. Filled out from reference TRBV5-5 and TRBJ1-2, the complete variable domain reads DAGVTQSPTHLIKTRGQQVTLRCSPISGHKSVSWYQQVLGQGPQFIFQYYEKEERGRGNFPDRFSARQFPNYSSELNVNALLLGDSALYLCASSLSGQSGYTFGSGTRLTVV.

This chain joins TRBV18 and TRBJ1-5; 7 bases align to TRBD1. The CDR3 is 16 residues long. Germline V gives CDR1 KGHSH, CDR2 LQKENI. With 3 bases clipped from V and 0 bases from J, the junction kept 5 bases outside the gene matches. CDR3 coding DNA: TGTGCCAGCTCACCCTTGGGACAGAATAGCAATCAGCCCCAGCATTTT. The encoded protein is CASSPLGQNSNQPQHF.